The TCR beta chain under discussion was sequenced for a study of CD8+ T cells in alopecia areata. Study context: Severity among treated patients was scored by the percentage of scalp area affected.

RNA extraction and reverse transcription yielded cDNA as sequencing template. Method: immunoSEQ multiplex PCR; TCRdb's copy keeps in-frame clones and lacks some. The sample lists 200,000 to 250,000 clones; around two fifths were seen once. As regards this clone: Its specificity is unknown.

Study outcomes and limitations: Tofacitinib significantly decreased scalp clonality and expanded CD8+ clones among top 100.

Indicated treatment: oral pan-JAK inhibitor, 5-10 mg twice daily. The investigators collected lesional scalp punch biopsies and peripheral blood from alopecia areata patients. Sorting of PBMCs yielded the CD4+ and CD8+ T cells. The sample in question was CD4+ T cells sorted from blood, obtained between weeks 30 and 35, from a patient treated with tofacitinib. This receptor was taken from a human donor with alopecia areata.

The CDR3 sequence: CASSQAGTSGYEQYF. CDR3 nucleotide sequence: TGTGCCAGCAGCCAAGCAGGGACCTCGGGCTACGAGCAGTACTTC. The chain recombines TRBV11-3 with TRBJ2-7, with D possibly being TRBD1 or TRBD2 (5 bases each). Germline-derived CDR1 and CDR2 are SGHNT and YENEEA. V was shortened by 5 bases and J by 3 bases, with 17 bases between the two germline ends. CDR3 length: 15 residues. Filled out from reference TRBV11-3 and TRBJ2-7, the complete variable domain reads EAGVVQSPRYKIIEKKQPVAFWCNPISGHNTLYWYLQNLGQGPELLIRYENEEAVDDSQLPKDRFSAERLKGVDSTLKIQPAELGDSAVYLCASSQAGTSGYEQYFGPGTRLTVT.